The rows below give T cell receptor beta chains drawn from one sample of a study of T cells in Graves' hyperthyroidism and ophthalmopathy. TCRdb called the multiplex PCR reads again in MiXCR, with one record for every CDR3 protein. The table shows under 550,000 distinct CDR3 sequences, with just under 20% occurring only once. What was sequenced was blood. These TCRs come from a man aged 35-49 years with Graves' ophthalmopathy. CDR3s include the opening cysteine and the closing phenylalanine or tryptophan. Each record gives: clone size, J gene, D gene, V gene, CDR3 protein, CDR3 DNA. D genes are given only for firm matches. The size entry is marked missing in some rows and otherwise reads once, few, many or a size class.

>.|TRBJ2-1|.|TRBV29-1
CSVEGGRSYNEQFF
TGCAGCGTTGAGGGCGGGCGGTCCTACAATGAGCAGTTCTTC
>many|TRBJ1-5|.|TRBV30
CAWDNPTVGHQPQHF
TGTGCCTGGGATAATCCTACGGTGGGGCATCAGCCCCAGCATTTT
>many|TRBJ1-1|.|TRBV2
CASSEDPGYTEAFF
TGTGCCAGCAGTGAAGATCCAGGGTACACTGAAGCTTTCTTT
>.|TRBJ1-2|TRBD1|TRBV27
CASSPLPDRIGDYGYTF
TGTGCCAGCAGCCCTCTACCGGACAGGATTGGAGACTATGGCTACACCTTC
>many|TRBJ2-7|TRBD2|TRBV20-1
CSARGGKREGYEQYF
TGCAGTGCTAGGGGGGGGAAGAGAGAGGGCTACGAGCAGTACTTC
>.|TRBJ2-1|.|TRBV5-6
CASSLVGGGSYNEQFF
TGTGCCAGCAGCTTGGTAGGAGGGGGGTCCTACAATGAGCAGTTCTTC
>many|TRBJ2-7|TRBD2|TRBV27
CASSPPISQRGDYEQYF
TGTGCCAGCAGTCCACCGATTTCGCAGCGGGGGGATTACGAGCAGTACTTC
>.|TRBJ1-1|TRBD1|TRBV9
CASSRGRGRTDTEAFF
TGTGCCAGCAGCCGAGGGAGGGGGCGAACGGACACTGAAGCTTTCTTT
>.|TRBJ2-7|TRBD1|TRBV30
CAWSSGTGTYEQYF
TGTGCCTGGAGCTCCGGGACAGGGACTTACGAGCAGTACTTC
>few|TRBJ1-6|.|TRBV5-1
CASSLAGTGSPLHF
TGCGCCAGCAGCTTGGCCGGGACGGGTTCACCCCTCCACTTT
>many|TRBJ1-2|TRBD1|TRBV6-1
CASSPTTGGSYGYTF
TGTGCCAGCAGCCCCACGACAGGGGGCAGCTATGGCTACACCTTC
>many|TRBJ2-3|TRBD2|TRBV28
CASNGGSRDTQYF
TGTGCCAGCAACGGCGGGAGCCGGGATACGCAGTATTTT
>many|TRBJ2-1|TRBD1|TRBV24-1
CATCYRDSYYNEQFF
TGTGCCACCTGCTACCGGGACAGCTACTACAATGAGCAGTTCTTC
>many|TRBJ2-7|TRBD1|TRBV5-6
CASSRTGVEQYF
TGTGCCAGCAGCCGGACAGGGGTCGAGCAGTACTTC
>.|TRBJ2-3|.|TRBV10-3
CAISESGASTDTQYF
TGTGCCATCAGTGAGTCGGGGGCTAGCACAGATACGCAGTATTTT
>.|TRBJ2-3|TRBD1|TRBV11-1
CASSRTGTGFGTDTQYF
TGTGCCAGCAGCAGAACCGGGACAGGGTTTGGCACAGATACGCAGTATTTT
>.|TRBJ2-7|.|TRBV28
CASSFYRGRNRRQRVYEQYF
TGTGCCAGCAGTTTTTATCGGGGACGAAACCGCCGTCAGCGGGTCTACGAGCAGTACTTC
>many|TRBJ2-2|TRBD1|TRBV28
CASGEAGQGAAGELFF
TGTGCCAGCGGAGAGGCGGGACAGGGGGCGGCCGGGGAGCTGTTTTTT
>.|TRBJ1-5|.|TRBV5-1
CASSLEGINQPQHF
TGCGCCAGCAGCTTGGAAGGAATCAATCAGCCCCAGCATTTT
>.|TRBJ1-5|.|TRBV6-1
CASSEGWGKKMNQPQHF
TGTGCCAGCAGTGAAGGGTGGGGGAAGAAGATGAATCAGCCCCAGCATTTT
>.|TRBJ2-5|TRBD2|TRBV10-1
CASSDSGTRETQYF
TGCGCCAGCAGTGACTCAGGGACTAGGGAGACCCAGTACTTC
>.|TRBJ1-6|.|TRBV5-1
CASSQSPRTANYNSPLHF
TGCGCCAGCAGCCAATCTCCTAGGACAGCTAATTATAATTCACCCCTCCACTTT
>many|TRBJ2-1|.|TRBV20-1
CSARGSGKNEQFF
TGCAGTGCTAGAGGTTCCGGGAAGAATGAGCAGTTCTTC
>many|TRBJ2-7|.|TRBV7-2
CASSQSIHEQYF
TGTGCCAGCAGCCAATCCATCCACGAGCAGTACTTC
>few|TRBJ2-2|.|TRBV9
CASSMTGAPNTGELFF
TGTGCCAGCAGCATGACAGGAGCCCCGAACACCGGGGAGCTGTTTTTT
>.|TRBJ2-5|.|TRBV7-9
CASSLVLVEETQYF
TGTGCCAGCAGCTTAGTTCTGGTTGAAGAGACCCAGTACTTC
>few|TRBJ2-7|.|TRBV20-1
CSARAPSRGSGIHYEQYF
TGCAGTGCTAGGGCCCCTTCCCGGGGCTCCGGCATCCACTACGAGCAGTACTTC
>.|TRBJ1-1|.|TRBV30
CAWSDRDGGREIF
TGTGCCTGGAGTGACCGGGACGGGGGGCGGGAGATCTTT
>few|TRBJ2-2|TRBD1|TRBV7-9
CASSLGTGDYNTGELFF
TGTGCCAGCAGCTTAGGGACAGGGGACTATAACACCGGGGAGCTGTTTTTT
>few|TRBJ2-1|.|TRBV20-1
CSEQLVNEQFF
TGCAGCGAACAACTAGTCAATGAGCAGTTCTTC
>few|TRBJ1-4|TRBD1|TRBV12-3/TRBV12-4
CASIKGQLNEKLFF
TGTGCCAGCATTAAGGGACAGTTGAATGAAAAACTGTTTTTT
>once|TRBJ2-5|TRBD2|TRBV20-1
CSATGTIIRRISETQYF
TGCAGTGCTACCGGGACTATCATAAGGAGAATCTCGGAGACCCAGTACTTC
>.|TRBJ1-2|TRBD1|TRBV3-1
CTSSQDMGQRNYGYTF
TGTACCAGCAGCCAAGATATGGGACAGAGGAACTATGGCTACACCTTC
>few|TRBJ1-5|TRBD1|TRBV5-6
CASSSRGHNQPQHF
TGTGCCAGCAGCAGCAGGGGGCACAATCAGCCCCAGCATTTT
>few|TRBJ2-7|.|TRBV7-9
CASWGGGPYEQYF
TGTGCCAGCTGGGGTGGGGGACCATACGAGCAGTACTTC
>few|TRBJ2-3|.|TRBV6-1
CAHRRDLHTDTQYF
TGTGCCCACCGAAGGGACCTTCACACAGATACGCAGTATTTT
>many|TRBJ2-5|.|TRBV3-1
CASSQEVGLRETQYF
TGTGCCAGCAGCCAAGAAGTCGGGCTGAGAGAGACCCAGTACTTC
>.|TRBJ2-1|.|TRBV6-1
CASSETGVQYNEQFF
TGTGCCAGCAGTGAGACCGGTGTACAGTACAATGAGCAGTTCTTC
>few|TRBJ2-3|.|TRBV10-3
CAISAAWGVGNTDTQYF
TGTGCCATCAGTGCGGCATGGGGAGTTGGGAACACAGATACGCAGTATTTT
>.|TRBJ2-2|TRBD1|TRBV7-6
CASSLRGPGTGELFF
TGTGCCAGCAGCTTAAGGGGGCCGGGAACCGGGGAGCTGTTTTTT
>many|TRBJ2-3|TRBD2|TRBV11-2
CASGYPPTGTSGTDTQYF
TGTGCCAGCGGATACCCCCCTACCGGGACTAGCGGCACAGATACGCAGTATTTT
>.|TRBJ2-6|.|TRBV2
CASSDRDIPGANVLTF
TGTGCCAGCAGTGATCGGGACATTCCTGGGGCCAACGTCCTGACTTTC
>few|TRBJ1-1|.|TRBV28
CASSTASATRAFF
TGTGCCAGCAGTACAGCGTCGGCGACGAGGGCTTTCTTT
>few|TRBJ2-3|TRBD2|TRBV2
CASSETSGKADTQYF
TGTGCCAGCAGTGAAACTAGCGGGAAAGCAGATACGCAGTATTTT
>few|TRBJ1-1|.|TRBV7-9
CASSPTTGEWNTEAFF
TGTGCCAGCAGCCCAACGACAGGAGAGTGGAACACTGAAGCTTTCTTT
>.|TRBJ2-4|TRBD2|TRBV5-6
CASSPGLASLAKNIQYF
TGTGCCAGCAGCCCGGGACTAGCCTCACTAGCCAAAAACATTCAGTACTTC
>few|TRBJ1-4|TRBD1|TRBV11-2
CASSPSLAPGQGRVGGGTNEKLFF
TGTGCCAGCAGCCCATCCTTAGCTCCCGGACAGGGAAGGGTCGGCGGAGGAACTAATGAAAAACTGTTTTTT
>many|TRBJ1-1|.|TRBV30
CAWSVGRLNTEAFF
TGTGCCTGGAGTGTAGGACGGTTGAACACTGAAGCTTTCTTT
>few|TRBJ2-3|TRBD1|TRBV24-1
CATSEGQGGHTDTQYF
TGTGCCACCAGTGAAGGACAGGGCGGCCACACAGATACGCAGTATTTT
>few|TRBJ2-7|TRBD2|TRBV5-5
CASSAISSGRRYEQYF
TGTGCCAGCAGCGCCATATCTAGCGGGAGGCGCTACGAGCAGTACTTC
>many|TRBJ2-7|TRBD2|TRBV5-1
CASSSGTSGGYEQYF
TGCGCCAGCAGTTCCGGGACTAGCGGGGGGTACGAGCAGTACTTC
>.|TRBJ1-2|.|TRBV19
CASRLGGQGYTF
TGTGCCAGTAGGCTGGGCGGGCAAGGCTACACCTTC
>.|TRBJ2-2|.|TRBV27
CASSSPVGATGELFF
TGTGCCAGCAGTTCTCCAGTGGGGGCGACCGGGGAGCTGTTTTTT
>many|TRBJ2-7|.|TRBV30
CAWSVSMTYEQYF
TGTGCCTGGAGTGTGTCAATGACCTACGAGCAGTACTTC
>.|TRBJ1-2|.|TRBV6-1
CASRDLNYGYTF
TGTGCCAGCAGGGATTTAAACTATGGCTACACCTTC